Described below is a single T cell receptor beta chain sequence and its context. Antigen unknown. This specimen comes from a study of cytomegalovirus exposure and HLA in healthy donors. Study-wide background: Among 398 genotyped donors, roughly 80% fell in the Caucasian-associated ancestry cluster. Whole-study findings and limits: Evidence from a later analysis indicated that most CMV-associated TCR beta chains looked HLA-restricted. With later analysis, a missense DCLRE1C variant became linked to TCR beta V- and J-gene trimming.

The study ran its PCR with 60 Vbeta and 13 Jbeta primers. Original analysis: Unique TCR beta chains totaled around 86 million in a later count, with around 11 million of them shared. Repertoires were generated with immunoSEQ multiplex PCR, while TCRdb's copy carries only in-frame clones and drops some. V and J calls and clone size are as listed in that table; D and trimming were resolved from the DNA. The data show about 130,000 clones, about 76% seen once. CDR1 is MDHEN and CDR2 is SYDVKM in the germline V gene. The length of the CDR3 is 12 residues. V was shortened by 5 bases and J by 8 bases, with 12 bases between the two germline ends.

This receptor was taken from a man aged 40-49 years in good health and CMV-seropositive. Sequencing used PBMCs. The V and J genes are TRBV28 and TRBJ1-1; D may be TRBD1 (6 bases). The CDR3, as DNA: TGTGCCAGCAGTACTACAGGGAAGGAAGCTTTCTTT. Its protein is CASSTTGKEAFF.